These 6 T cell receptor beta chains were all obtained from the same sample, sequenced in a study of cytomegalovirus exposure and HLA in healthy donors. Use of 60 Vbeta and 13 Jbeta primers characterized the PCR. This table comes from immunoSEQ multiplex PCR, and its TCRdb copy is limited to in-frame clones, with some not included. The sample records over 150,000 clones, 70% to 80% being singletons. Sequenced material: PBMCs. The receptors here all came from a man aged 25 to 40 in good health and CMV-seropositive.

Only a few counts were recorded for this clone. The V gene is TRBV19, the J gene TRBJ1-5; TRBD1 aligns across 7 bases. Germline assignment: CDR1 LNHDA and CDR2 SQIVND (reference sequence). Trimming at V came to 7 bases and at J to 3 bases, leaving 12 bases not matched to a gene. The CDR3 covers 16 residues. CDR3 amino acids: CASTQGRQWNNQPQHF. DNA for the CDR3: TGTGCCAGTACACAGGGGAGGCAATGGAACAATCAGCCCCAGCATTTT.

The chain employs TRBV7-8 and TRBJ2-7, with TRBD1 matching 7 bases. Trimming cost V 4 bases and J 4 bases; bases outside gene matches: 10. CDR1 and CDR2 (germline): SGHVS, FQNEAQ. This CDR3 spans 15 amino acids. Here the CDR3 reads CASSSTDRDRYEQYF. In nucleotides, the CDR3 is TGTGCCAGCAGCTCGACCGACAGGGACCGATACGAGCAGTACTTC.

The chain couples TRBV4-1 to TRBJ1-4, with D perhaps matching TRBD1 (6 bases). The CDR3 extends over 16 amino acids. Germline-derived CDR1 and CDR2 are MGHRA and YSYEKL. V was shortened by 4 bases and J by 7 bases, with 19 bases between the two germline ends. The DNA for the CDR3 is TGCGCCAGCAGCCTCCGAGGGGGGAGGGCTGGTGAAAAACTGTTTTTT. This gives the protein CASSLRGGRAGEKLFF.

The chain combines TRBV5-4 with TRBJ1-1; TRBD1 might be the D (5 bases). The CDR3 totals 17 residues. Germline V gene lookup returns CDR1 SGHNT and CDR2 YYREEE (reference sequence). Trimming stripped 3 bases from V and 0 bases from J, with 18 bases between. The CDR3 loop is CASSSKSGSTLNTEAFF. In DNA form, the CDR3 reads TGTGCCAGCAGCTCTAAATCAGGGTCGACGTTGAACACTGAAGCTTTCTTT.

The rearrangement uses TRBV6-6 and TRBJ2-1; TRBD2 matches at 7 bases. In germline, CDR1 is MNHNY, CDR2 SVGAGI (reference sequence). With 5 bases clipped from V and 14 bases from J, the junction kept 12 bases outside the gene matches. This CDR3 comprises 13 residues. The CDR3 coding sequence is TGTGCCAGCAGTAAAGGCCGGGACTATAATGAGTTCTTC. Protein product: CASSKGRDYNEFF.

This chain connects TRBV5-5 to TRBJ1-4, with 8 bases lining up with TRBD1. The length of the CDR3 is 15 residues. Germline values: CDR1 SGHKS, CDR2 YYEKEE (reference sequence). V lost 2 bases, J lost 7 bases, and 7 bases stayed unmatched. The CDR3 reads CASSFRDQGAEKLFF. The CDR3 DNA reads TGTGCCAGCAGCTTTCGGGATCAGGGGGCTGAAAAACTGTTTTTT.